This TCR beta chain was obtained from a study of cytomegalovirus exposure and HLA in healthy donors. Study-wide points: TCR beta chain V- and J-gene trimming was linked, in a later analysis, to a missense variant in DCLRE1C. A reported reduction in N-insertions relative to the 666-donor mean was seen in an Asian-associated ancestry cluster in a later analysis. An analysis was carried out at a later point. It showed that HLA-associated TCR beta chains were more clonally expanded than equally common non-associated chains. A classifier reportedly called cytomegalovirus status with high sensitivity and specificity.

Both 60 Vbeta primers and 13 Jbeta primers went into the PCR. TCRdb's table, derived via immunoSEQ multiplex PCR, lists solely in-frame clones and lacks some. The data contain around 150,000 clones, less than 90% of them seen just once; the ten biggest clones take up more than 2%. Germline-derived CDR1 and CDR2 are SGHAT and FQNNGV. Trimming at V came to 5 bases and at J to 8 bases, leaving 16 bases not matched to a gene. This CDR3 is 18 amino acids long. With respect to this clone: Its antigen is currently unknown.

The receptor was derived from a boy younger than 10 in good health and CMV-seronegative. The chain links TRBV11-2 to TRBJ2-1, with 12 bases that match TRBD2. Sequenced material: PBMCs. The CDR3 region is CASSTRLAGGKRSDEQFF. For the CDR3, the DNA is TGTGCCAGCAGCACGAGGCTAGCGGGAGGGAAACGGAGCGATGAGCAGTTCTTC.